These T cell receptor beta chains were read from a single sample in a study of T cells after yellow fever vaccination. MiXCR, applied by TCRdb to the 5' RACE reads, yields one record per CDR3 protein. The data hold under 600,000 distinct CDR3 sequences, with about a fifth observed a single time. Here the sequenced sample was PBMCs, taken approximately 22 days after the first yellow fever vaccination. The receptors come from a man aged 18 to 35 who received the YFV17D yellow fever vaccine. The CDR3 runs from the conserved cysteine through the conserved F or W. A D gene is named only where the DNA matches it firmly. Rows may omit the clone size; those that give it use once, few, many or a size class.

NA,NA,TRBJ1-1,TRBV4-2,CASSLGGGEAFF,TGTGCCAGCAGCCTGGGGGGTGGTGAAGCTTTCTTT
NA,NA,TRBJ1-5,TRBV7-9,CASAGVNQPQHF,TGTGCCAGCGCAGGGGTTAATCAGCCCCAGCATTTT
TRBD2,few,TRBJ2-1,TRBV4-1,CASSQIAGDLYNEQFF,TGCGCCAGCAGCCAGATAGCGGGGGATCTCTACAATGAGCAGTTCTTC
NA,NA,TRBJ2-7,TRBV10-2,CASSDASYEQYF,TGCGCCAGCAGTGATGCCTCCTACGAGCAGTACTTC
NA,NA,TRBJ2-7,TRBV5-1,CASTRGGDSYEQYF,TGCGCCAGCACTCGCGGCGGGGATTCGTACGAGCAGTACTTC
NA,few,TRBJ2-3,TRBV15,CATSRDQRGSDTQYF,TGTGCCACCAGCAGAGATCAGCGAGGGTCCGATACGCAGTATTTT
NA,many,TRBJ2-2,TRBV12-3/TRBV12-4,CASSGGSWAGELFF,TGTGCCAGCAGTGGTGGCTCCTGGGCCGGGGAGCTGTTTTTT
NA,few,TRBJ2-7,TRBV15,CATSRAPGDEQYF,TGTGCCACCAGCAGAGCGCCGGGGGACGAGCAGTACTTC
NA,NA,TRBJ2-2,TRBV12-3/TRBV12-4,CASSLSRAGVSGELFF,TGTGCCAGCAGTTTATCTAGGGCAGGGGTCTCCGGGGAGCTGTTTTTT
TRBD1,NA,TRBJ2-2,TRBV18,CASSSWTGEGELFF,TGTGCCAGCTCATCGTGGACAGGGGAAGGGGAGCTGTTTTTT
NA,few,TRBJ1-1,TRBV7-9,CASSQYPQGTLGEAFF,TGTGCCAGCAGCCAATACCCACAGGGTACGTTGGGTGAAGCTTTCTTT
TRBD2,few,TRBJ2-7,TRBV27,CASSLTTSSNYEQYF,TGTGCCAGCAGTTTGACGACTAGCTCCAACTACGAGCAGTACTTC
TRBD1,NA,TRBJ1-1,TRBV20-1,CSANPGGISTEAFF,TGCAGTGCTAATCCAGGGGGTATATCCACTGAAGCTTTCTTT
NA,NA,TRBJ2-7,TRBV4-3,CASSQVRGFTYEQYF,TGCGCCAGCAGCCAAGTTCGGGGTTTCACCTACGAGCAGTACTTC
NA,NA,TRBJ1-1,TRBV4-2,CASSQVEGNTEAFF,TGTGCCAGCAGCCAAGTCGAGGGGAACACTGAAGCTTTCTTT
NA,NA,TRBJ2-4,TRBV20-1,CSAREGSGKNIQYF,TGCAGTGCTAGAGAAGGTAGCGGCAAAAACATTCAGTACTTC
NA,few,TRBJ2-3,TRBV29-1,CSVAFTGRADTQYF,TGCAGCGTTGCCTTTACGGGGCGGGCAGATACGCAGTATTTT
NA,few,TRBJ2-5,TRBV15,CATSREGGKETQYF,TGTGCCACCAGCAGAGAAGGGGGGAAAGAGACCCAGTACTTC
NA,NA,TRBJ2-1,TRBV5-4,CASSSTGVGYNEQFF,TGTGCCAGCAGCTCCACGGGCGTCGGCTACAATGAGCAGTTCTTC
NA,NA,TRBJ1-5,TRBV28,CASRGPGTVSNQPQHF,TGTGCCAGCAGGGGCCCCGGGACCGTGAGCAATCAGCCCCAGCATTTT
TRBD1,NA,TRBJ2-1,TRBV5-4,CASSSGGGTGGHEQFF,TGTGCCAGCAGCTCGGGCGGGGGGACAGGGGGCCATGAGCAGTTCTTC
NA,many,TRBJ2-5,TRBV7-2,CASSLMVAGETQYF,TGTGCCAGCAGCTTAATGGTGGCGGGGGAGACCCAGTACTTC
TRBD1,few,TRBJ2-2,TRBV13,CASSPRTGWGELFF,TGTGCCAGCAGCCCGCGGACAGGGTGGGGGGAGCTGTTTTTT
NA,few,TRBJ1-2,TRBV5-1,CASSLEPGANYGYTF,TGCGCCAGCAGCTTGGAGCCAGGGGCTAACTATGGCTACACCTTC
NA,NA,TRBJ1-5,TRBV19,CASRYGLNQPQHF,TGTGCCAGTAGGTATGGCCTCAATCAGCCCCAGCATTTT
TRBD2,few,TRBJ2-3,TRBV7-3,CASSPTAGTNTQYF,TGTGCCAGCAGCCCAACCGCCGGGACTAATACGCAGTATTTT
NA,NA,TRBJ2-3,TRBV19,CASSIVGGYSTDTQYF,TGTGCCAGTAGTATAGTAGGAGGGTATAGCACAGATACGCAGTATTTT
TRBD1,few,TRBJ1-1,TRBV5-1,CASSYRQGINTEAFF,TGCGCCAGCAGCTATAGACAGGGGATAAACACTGAAGCTTTCTTT
TRBD1,few,TRBJ1-1,TRBV5-5,CASSGGQLTEAFF,TGTGCCAGCAGCGGGGGACAGCTCACTGAAGCTTTCTTT
NA,NA,TRBJ2-5,TRBV29-1,CSVDSAKETQYF,TGCAGCGTTGACTCGGCAAAAGAGACCCAGTACTTC
TRBD2,NA,TRBJ2-1,TRBV7-9,CASSLVRGGLVNEQFF,TGTGCCAGCAGCTTAGTACGGGGGGGGTTAGTCAATGAGCAGTTCTTC
NA,few,TRBJ1-2,TRBV28,CASRRPGLGYGYTF,TGTGCCAGCAGAAGACCAGGGTTGGGCTATGGCTACACCTTC